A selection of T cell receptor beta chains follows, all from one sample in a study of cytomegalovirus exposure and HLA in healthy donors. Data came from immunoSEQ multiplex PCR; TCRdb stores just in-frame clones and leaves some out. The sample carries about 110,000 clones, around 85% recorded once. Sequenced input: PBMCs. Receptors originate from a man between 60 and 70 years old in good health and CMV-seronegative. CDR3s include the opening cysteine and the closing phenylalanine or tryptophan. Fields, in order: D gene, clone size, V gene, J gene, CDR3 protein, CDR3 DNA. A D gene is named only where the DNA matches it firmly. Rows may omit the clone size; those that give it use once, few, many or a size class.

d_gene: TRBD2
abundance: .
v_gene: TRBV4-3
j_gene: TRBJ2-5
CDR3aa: CASSPESGGETQYF
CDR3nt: TGCGCCAGCAGCCCCGAGAGCGGGGGAGAGACCCAGTACTTC

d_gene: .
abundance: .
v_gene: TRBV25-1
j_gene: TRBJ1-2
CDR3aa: CASCPGLQREGYTF
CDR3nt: TGTGCCAGTTGCCCGGGGCTGCAACGGGAGGGCTACACCTTC

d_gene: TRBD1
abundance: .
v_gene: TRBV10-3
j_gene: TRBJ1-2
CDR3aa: CAIRQGANYGYTF
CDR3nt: TGTGCCATCAGACAGGGGGCGAACTATGGCTACACCTTC

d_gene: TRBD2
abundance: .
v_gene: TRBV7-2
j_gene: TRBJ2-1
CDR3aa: CASSFTGGLNEQFF
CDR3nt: TGTGCCAGCAGCTTCACGGGGGGGTTGAATGAGCAGTTCTTC

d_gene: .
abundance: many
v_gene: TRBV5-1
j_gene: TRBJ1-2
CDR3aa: CASSLEGVSFGGYTF
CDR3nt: TGCGCCAGCAGCTTGGAAGGGGTTAGCTTCGGCGGCTACACCTTC

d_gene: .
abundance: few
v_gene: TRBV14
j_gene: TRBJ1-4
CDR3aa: CASSRGNLNEKLFF
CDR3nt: TGTGCCAGCAGCCGGGGCAACCTCAATGAAAAACTGTTTTTT

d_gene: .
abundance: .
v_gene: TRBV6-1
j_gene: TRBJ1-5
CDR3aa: CASSDVGGNQPQHF
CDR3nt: TGTGCCAGCAGTGATGTAGGGGGCAATCAGCCCCAGCATTTT

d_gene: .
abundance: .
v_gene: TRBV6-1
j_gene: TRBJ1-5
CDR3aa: CASSEAGAVQPQHF
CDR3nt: TGTGCCAGCAGTGAAGCGGGGGCAGTCCAGCCCCAGCATTTT

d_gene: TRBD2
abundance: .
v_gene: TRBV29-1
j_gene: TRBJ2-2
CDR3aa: CSAKTSNTGELFF
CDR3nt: TGCAGCGCAAAGACTAGCAACACCGGGGAGCTGTTTTTT

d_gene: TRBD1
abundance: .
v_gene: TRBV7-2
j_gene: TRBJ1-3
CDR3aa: CASSLVRGQDTIYF
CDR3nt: TGTGCCAGCAGCTTAGTTAGGGGGCAAGACACCATATATTTT

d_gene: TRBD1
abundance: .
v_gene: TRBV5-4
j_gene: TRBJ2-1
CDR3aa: CASSIGQGVYNEQFF
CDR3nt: TGTGCCAGCAGCATCGGACAGGGAGTCTACAATGAGCAGTTCTTC

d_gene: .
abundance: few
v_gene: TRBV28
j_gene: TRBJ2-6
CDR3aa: CASSVSTQGTGANVLTF
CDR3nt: TGTGCCAGCAGCGTTAGCACCCAGGGGACTGGGGCCAACGTCCTGACTTTC

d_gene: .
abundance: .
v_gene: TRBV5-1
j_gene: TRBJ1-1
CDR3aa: CASSRRGVEPEAFF
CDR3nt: TGCGCCAGCAGCCGCCGCGGGGTAGAACCTGAAGCTTTCTTT

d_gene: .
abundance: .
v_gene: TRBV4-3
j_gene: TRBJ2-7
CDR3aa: CASSQYMSSYEQYF
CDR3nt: TGCGCCAGCAGCCAATATATGAGCTCCTACGAGCAGTACTTC

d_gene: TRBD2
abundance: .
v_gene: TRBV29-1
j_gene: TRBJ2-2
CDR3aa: CSVGGGTNTGELFF
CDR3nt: TGCAGCGTTGGGGGGGGGACGAACACCGGGGAGCTGTTTTTT

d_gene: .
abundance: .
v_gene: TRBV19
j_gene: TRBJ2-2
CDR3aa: CASTQSNTGELFF
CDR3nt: TGTGCCAGTACCCAGTCGAACACCGGGGAGCTGTTTTTT

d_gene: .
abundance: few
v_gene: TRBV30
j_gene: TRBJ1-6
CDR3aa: CAWRRSSYNSPLHF
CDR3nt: TGTGCCTGGAGACGGAGCTCCTATAATTCACCCCTCCACTTT

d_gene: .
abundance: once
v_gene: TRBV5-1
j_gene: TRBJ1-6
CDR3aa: CASSLTDRSPLHF
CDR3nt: TGCGCCAGCAGCTTGACAGATAGATCGCCCCTCCACTTT

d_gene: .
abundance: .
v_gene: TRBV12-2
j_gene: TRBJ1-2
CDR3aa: CASRSPIQGVANYGYTF
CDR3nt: TGTGCAAGTCGCTCGCCGATACAGGGGGTAGCCAACTATGGCTACACCTTC

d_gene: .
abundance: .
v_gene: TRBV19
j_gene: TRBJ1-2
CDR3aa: CASSIRETALYGYTF
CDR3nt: TGTGCCAGTAGTATCAGGGAAACGGCGCTCTATGGCTACACCTTC

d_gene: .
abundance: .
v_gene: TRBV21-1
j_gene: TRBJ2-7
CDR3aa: CASSPRGGGGLYEQYF
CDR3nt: TGTGCCAGCAGCCCAAGAGGAGGGGGGGGACTATACGAGCAGTACTTC

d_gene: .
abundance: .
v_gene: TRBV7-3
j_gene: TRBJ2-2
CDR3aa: CASSLAGGELFF
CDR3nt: TGTGCCAGCAGCTTAGCCGGCGGGGAGCTGTTTTTT

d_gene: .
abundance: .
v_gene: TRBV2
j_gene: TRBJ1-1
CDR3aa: CASSAVGVGTEAFF
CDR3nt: TGTGCCAGCAGTGCAGTAGGGGTCGGAACTGAAGCTTTCTTT

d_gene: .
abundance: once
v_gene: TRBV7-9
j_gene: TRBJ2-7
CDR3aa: CASSFRAAVEQYF
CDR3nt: TGTGCCAGCAGCTTTAGAGCGGCGGTCGAGCAGTACTTC

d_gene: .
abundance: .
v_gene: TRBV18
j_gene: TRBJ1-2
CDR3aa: CASSPGNSNYGYTF
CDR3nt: TGTGCCAGCTCACCTGGCAACAGTAACTATGGCTACACCTTC

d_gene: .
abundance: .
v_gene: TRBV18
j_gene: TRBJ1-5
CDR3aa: CASSTLNNQPQHF
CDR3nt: TGTGCCAGCAGCACTTTAAACAATCAGCCCCAGCATTTT

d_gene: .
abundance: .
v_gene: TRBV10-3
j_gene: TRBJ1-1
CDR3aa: CAISASGTNTEAFF
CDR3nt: TGTGCCATCAGTGCCAGCGGGACGAACACTGAAGCTTTCTTT

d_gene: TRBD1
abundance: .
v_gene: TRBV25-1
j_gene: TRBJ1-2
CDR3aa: CASSEINQGQGAHYGYTF
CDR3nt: TGTGCCAGCAGTGAAATAAACCAAGGACAGGGGGCTCACTATGGCTACACCTTC

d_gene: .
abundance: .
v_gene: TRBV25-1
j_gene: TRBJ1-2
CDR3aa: CASSEGGGYGYTF
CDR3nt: TGTGCCAGCAGTGAGGGGGGAGGTTATGGCTACACCTTC

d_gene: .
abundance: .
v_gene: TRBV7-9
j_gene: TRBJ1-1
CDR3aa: CASSPGTAEAFF
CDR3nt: TGTGCCAGCAGTCCTGGGACTGCTGAAGCTTTCTTT

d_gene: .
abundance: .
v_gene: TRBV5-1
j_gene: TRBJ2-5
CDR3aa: CASSPGQETQYF
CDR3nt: TGCGCCAGCAGCCCCGGTCAAGAGACCCAGTACTTC

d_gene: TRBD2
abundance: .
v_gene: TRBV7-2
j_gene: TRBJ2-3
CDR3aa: CASSQVGRGAPTDTQYF
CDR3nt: TGTGCCAGCTCACAAGTCGGGCGGGGGGCTCCCACAGATACGCAGTATTTT

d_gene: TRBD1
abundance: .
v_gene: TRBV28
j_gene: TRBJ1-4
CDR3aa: CASSSPGQGFDEKLFF
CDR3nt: TGTGCCAGCAGTTCGCCGGGACAGGGGTTTGATGAAAAACTGTTTTTT

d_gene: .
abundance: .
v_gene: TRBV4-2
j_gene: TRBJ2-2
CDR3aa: CASSQDLGVAGELFF
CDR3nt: TGTGCCAGCAGCCAAGATCTAGGAGTAGCCGGGGAGCTGTTTTTT

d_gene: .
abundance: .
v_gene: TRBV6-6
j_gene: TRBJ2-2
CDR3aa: CASGDSDGGSTGELFF
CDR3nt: TGTGCCAGCGGGGACTCTGACGGGGGTAGCACCGGGGAGCTGTTTTTT

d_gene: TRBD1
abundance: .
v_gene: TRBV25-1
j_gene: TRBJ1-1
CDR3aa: CASSGGGRITEAFF
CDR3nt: TGTGCCAGCAGTGGAGGGGGCCGGATCACTGAAGCTTTCTTT

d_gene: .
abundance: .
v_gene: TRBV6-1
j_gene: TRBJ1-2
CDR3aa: CASRDGYGNGYTF
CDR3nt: TGTGCCAGCCGGGATGGATATGGCAATGGCTACACCTTC

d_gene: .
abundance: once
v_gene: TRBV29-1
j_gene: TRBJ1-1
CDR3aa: CSVRREAEAFF
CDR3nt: TGCAGCGTTCGAAGGGAGGCTGAAGCTTTCTTT

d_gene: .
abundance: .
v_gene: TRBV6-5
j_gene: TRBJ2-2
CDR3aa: CASTSGRAGELFF
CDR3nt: TGTGCCAGCACCTCAGGCAGGGCCGGGGAGCTGTTTTTT

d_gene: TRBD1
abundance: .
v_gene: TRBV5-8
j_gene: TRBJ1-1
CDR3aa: CASSIRQGGVGAFF
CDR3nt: TGTGCCAGCAGCATCAGACAGGGCGGGGTAGGGGCTTTCTTT

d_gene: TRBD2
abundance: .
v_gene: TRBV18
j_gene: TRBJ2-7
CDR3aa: CASSPGGGGSDEQYF
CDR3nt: TGTGCCAGCTCACCAGGGGGCGGGGGGAGCGACGAGCAGTACTTC

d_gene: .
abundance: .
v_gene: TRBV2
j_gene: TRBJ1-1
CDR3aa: CASSVWPQKNTEAFF
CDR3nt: TGTGCCAGCAGTGTATGGCCACAGAAGAACACTGAAGCTTTCTTT

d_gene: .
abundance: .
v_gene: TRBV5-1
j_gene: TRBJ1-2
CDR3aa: CASSLTGRANYGYTF
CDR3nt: TGCGCCAGCAGCTTGACAGGGAGGGCTAACTATGGCTACACCTTC

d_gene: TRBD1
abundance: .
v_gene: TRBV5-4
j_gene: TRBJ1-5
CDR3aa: CASSLGQGQPQHF
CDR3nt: TGTGCCAGCAGCTTGGGACAGGGTCAGCCCCAGCATTTT

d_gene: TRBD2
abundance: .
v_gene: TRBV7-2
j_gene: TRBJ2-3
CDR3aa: CASSLVGAGGPTDTQYF
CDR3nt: TGTGCCAGCAGCTTAGTAGGGGCGGGGGGACCCACAGATACGCAGTATTTT

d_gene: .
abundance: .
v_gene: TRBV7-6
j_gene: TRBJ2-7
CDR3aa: CASSTGPAYEQYF
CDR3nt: TGTGCCAGCAGCACAGGACCCGCTTACGAGCAGTACTTC

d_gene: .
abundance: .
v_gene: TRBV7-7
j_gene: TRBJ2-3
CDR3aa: CASSPGVRGWTDTQYF
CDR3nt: TGTGCCAGCAGCCCAGGGGTGCGGGGGTGGACAGATACGCAGTATTTT

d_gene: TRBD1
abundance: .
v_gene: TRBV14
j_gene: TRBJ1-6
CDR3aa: CASSHWTGVNSPLHF
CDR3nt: TGTGCCAGCAGCCACTGGACAGGGGTGAATTCACCCCTCCACTTT